The clone carrying this TCR beta chain was seen a few times. The antigen is unknown. CDR1 is MNHEY, CDR2 SVGAGI, per germline. The CDR3 covers 15 residues. Between the trimmed V and J ends, which lost 2 bases and 0 bases, there was a span of 11 bases. This sample's treatment: roughly 11-day PBMC culture with coronavirus spike peptide pools or control peptides (ViraFEST assay). This sample is drawn from a study of vaccination and CD4 T cells after COVID-19. Overall study findings and caveats: Median SARS-CoV-2-reactive clonotype numbers went from approximately 23 to 38; this increase was not significant. Spike mono-reactivity was found in 304 of 307 vaccine-specific clones from convalescent patients.

Sequence data for DNA of cultured CD4+ T cells were generated by the Oncomine TCR Beta short-read assay. MiXCR, run by TCRdb on the PCR reads, gives a single entry per CDR3 protein. Of fewer than 20,000 distinct CDR3 sequences in the sample, 54% were seen once. This clonotype was sampled from a human donor who had recovered from COVID-19. The material sequenced was CD4+ T cells from blood, cultured in vitro. The chain has TRBV6-5 and TRBJ2-7, with TRBD2 as a possible D gene (5 bases). CDR3 in DNA: TGTGCCAGCAGTTACGAACTAGGGAGCTCCTACGAGCAGTACTTC. As protein: CASSYELGSSYEQYF.